Sequencing of this T cell receptor (beta chain) was carried out in a study of cytomegalovirus exposure and HLA in healthy donors. The germline V gene encodes CDR1 MNHEY and CDR2 SMNVEV (reference sequence). The length of the CDR3 is 16 residues. With V trimmed by 5 bases and J by 1 base, 6 bases remained unmatched. The study ran its PCR with 60 Vbeta and 13 Jbeta primers. Repertoires were generated with immunoSEQ multiplex PCR, while TCRdb's copy carries only in-frame clones and drops some. The repertoire holds some 160,000 clones, with 80% to 90% as singletons. Study-level points and caveats: There were a few CMV-associated chains whose specificity for CMV antigens was confirmed in vitro. Follow-up analysis later connected one missense variant in DCLRE1C with trimming of TCR beta V- and J-genes. There were reportedly fewer N-insertions in an Asian-associated ancestry cluster than the approximately 640-donor mean, in a later analysis. Accurate HLA-A and HLA-B prediction from TCR beta sequences was reported for most subjects.

As for this clone: Its antigen is not known.

The gene calls are TRBV27 and TRBJ2-2, with TRBD1 identical over 8 bases. Sequences were obtained from PBMCs. This TCR was recovered from a middle-aged woman in good health and CMV-seropositive. CDR3 sequence: CASSVTGAMNTGELFF. DNA of the CDR3: TGTGCCAGCAGTGTGACAGGGGCCATGAACACCGGGGAGCTGTTTTTT.